The clone carrying this TCR beta chain was seen ten or more times. Its cognate antigen is unknown. This CDR3 spans 15 amino acids. Germline lookup yields CDR1 SGHAT and CDR2 FQDESV (reference sequence). The trim removed 6 bases at V and 5 bases at J, leaving 6 bases unmatched. Amplification used 60 V beta primers and 13 J beta primers. Data came from immunoSEQ multiplex PCR; TCRdb stores just in-frame clones and leaves some out. The table includes 80,000 to 100,000 clones, about 80% detected once. PBMC sampling occurred before vaccination, two weeks after the third dose, and at progression. The sample belongs to a study of glioma-infiltrating T cells after dendritic cell vaccination. Study outcomes and limitations: Longer survival after dendritic cell vaccination followed higher pretreatment TIL content.

The sequencing used blood, collected before dendritic cell vaccination. The sequence was collected from a human donor with glioblastoma. The chain couples TRBV11-1 to TRBJ2-5; TRBD2 matches 13 bases. CDR3 coding DNA: TGTGCCAGCAGACCGGGACTAGCGGGACCGGAGACCCAGTACTTC. Amino acid sequence: CASRPGLAGPETQYF.